What follows is one T cell receptor beta chain and its context. Unmatched junction bases numbered 9, after V lost 4 bases and J lost 3 bases. This CDR3 contains 15 residues. From germline, CDR1 is MGHRA and CDR2 YSYEKL. The source of the sample is a study of yellow fever vaccine responses in identical twins. MiXCR was run by TCRdb on the RT-PCR reads, yielding one entry per CDR3 protein. This table holds 30,000 to 40,000 distinct CDR3 sequences, less than 70% found once. This receptor was identified in a woman aged 18-29 years who received the yellow fever vaccine. J is TRBJ2-7 and V is TRBV4-1, with 7 bases aligning to TRBD1. The sample consisted of T cells from blood (PBMCs), unsorted or a sorted subset (not recorded which), taken before or after yellow fever vaccination (not recorded which). In DNA, the CDR3 is TGCGCCAGCAGCCCCTGGCCGACAGGGAACTACGAGCAGTACTTC. Protein product: CASSPWPTGNYEQYF.